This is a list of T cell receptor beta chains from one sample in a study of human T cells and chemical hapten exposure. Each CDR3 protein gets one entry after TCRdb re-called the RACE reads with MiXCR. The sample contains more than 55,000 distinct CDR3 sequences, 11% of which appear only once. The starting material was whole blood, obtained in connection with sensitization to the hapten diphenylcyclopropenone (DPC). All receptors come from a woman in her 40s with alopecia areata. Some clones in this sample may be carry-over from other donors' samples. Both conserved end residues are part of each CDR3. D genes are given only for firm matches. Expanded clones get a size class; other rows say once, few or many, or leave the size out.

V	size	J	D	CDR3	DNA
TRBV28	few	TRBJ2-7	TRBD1	CASSQTGEAEQYF	TGTGCCAGCAGCCAGACAGGGGAGGCCGAGCAGTACTTC
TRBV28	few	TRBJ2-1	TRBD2	CASRGLAGVNEQFF	TGTGCCAGCAGGGGGCTAGCGGGAGTAAATGAGCAGTTCTTC
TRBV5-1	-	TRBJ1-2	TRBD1	CASSSTGTGPNYGYTF	TGCGCCAGCAGCTCAACCGGGACAGGTCCTAACTATGGCTACACCTTC
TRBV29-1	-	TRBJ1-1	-	CSVEETGPHTEAFF	TGCAGCGTTGAGGAGACAGGCCCACACACTGAAGCTTTCTTT
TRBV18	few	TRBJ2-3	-	CASSPPGETDTQYF	TGTGCCAGCTCACCACCGGGCGAGACAGATACGCAGTATTTT
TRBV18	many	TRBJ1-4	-	CASSPGLDEKLFF	TGTGCCAGCTCACCAGGGCTGGATGAAAAACTGTTTTTT
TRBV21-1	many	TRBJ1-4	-	CASSPGTGNEKLFF	TGTGCCAGCAGTCCCGGGACAGGGAATGAAAAACTGTTTTTT
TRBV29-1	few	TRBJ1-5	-	CSVAHPGEPQHF	TGCAGCGTTGCTCATCCTGGCGAGCCCCAGCATTTT
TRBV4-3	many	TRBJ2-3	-	CASSQDLPSSDTQYF	TGCGCCAGCAGCCAAGATCTCCCTAGTTCAGATACGCAGTATTTT
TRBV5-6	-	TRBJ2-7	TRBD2	CASSLVTGGPYEQYF	TGTGCCAGCAGCTTGGTAACGGGAGGTCCCTACGAGCAGTACTTC
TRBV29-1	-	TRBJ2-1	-	CSVEDARSGRGNEQFF	TGCAGCGTTGAAGATGCGCGTAGTGGCAGGGGAAATGAGCAGTTCTTC
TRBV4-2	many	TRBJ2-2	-	CASSQDRSLFGGELFF	TGTGCCAGCAGCCAAGATCGTTCGCTTTTCGGCGGGGAGCTGTTTTTT
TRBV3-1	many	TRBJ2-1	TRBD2	CASSQDRAGGLAEQFF	TGTGCCAGCAGCCAAGATCGAGCGGGAGGACTCGCGGAGCAGTTCTTC
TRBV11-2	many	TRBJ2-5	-	CASSFGQGRQETQYF	TGTGCCAGCAGCTTCGGTCAGGGTAGACAAGAGACCCAGTACTTC
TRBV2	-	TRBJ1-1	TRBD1	CASSDGQAMNTEAFF	TGTGCCAGCAGTGACGGACAGGCCATGAACACTGAAGCTTTCTTT
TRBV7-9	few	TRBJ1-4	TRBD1	CASSTRGRGEKLFF	TGTGCCAGCAGCACCAGGGGGCGCGGTGAAAAACTGTTTTTT
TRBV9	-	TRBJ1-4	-	CASSVSGSGGEKLFF	TGTGCCAGCAGCGTATCGGGATCCGGCGGGGAAAAACTGTTTTTT
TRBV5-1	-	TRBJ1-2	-	CASSLETRGGYTF	TGCGCCAGCAGCTTGGAGACTAGGGGTGGCTACACCTTC
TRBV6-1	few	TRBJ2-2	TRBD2	CASSLSGKGTGELFF	TGTGCCAGCAGCCTTAGCGGGAAAGGTACCGGGGAGCTGTTTTTT
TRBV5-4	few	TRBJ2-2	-	CASSRAGTAPTGELFF	TGTGCCAGCAGCCGGGCCGGGACGGCTCCCACCGGGGAGCTGTTTTTT
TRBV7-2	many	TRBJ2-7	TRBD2	CASSLEASGTYEQYF	TGTGCCAGCAGCTTAGAGGCTAGCGGGACCTACGAGCAGTACTTC
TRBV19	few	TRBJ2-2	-	CASSIAQAGGELFF	TGTGCCAGTAGTATCGCCCAGGCGGGCGGGGAGCTGTTTTTT
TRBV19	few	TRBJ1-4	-	CASSTFRQEHPNEKLFF	TGTGCCAGTAGTACTTTCCGACAGGAGCACCCTAATGAAAAACTGTTTTTT
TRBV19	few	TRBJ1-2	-	CASTREGTGGYTF	TGTGCCAGTACCCGGGAGGGGACTGGTGGCTACACCTTC
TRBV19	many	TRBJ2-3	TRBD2	CASSIASGSSTDTQYF	TGTGCCAGTAGTATCGCTAGCGGTTCTAGCACAGATACGCAGTATTTT
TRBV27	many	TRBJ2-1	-	CASSARGASRSSYNEQFF	TGTGCCAGCAGTGCCCGGGGGGCTAGCCGGAGCTCCTACAATGAGCAGTTCTTC
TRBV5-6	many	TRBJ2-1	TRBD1	CASSLWGQGHNEQFF	TGTGCCAGCAGCCTGTGGGGACAGGGCCACAATGAGCAGTTCTTC
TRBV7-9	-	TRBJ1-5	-	CASSLDTQPQHF	TGTGCCAGCAGCTTAGATACTCAGCCCCAGCATTTT
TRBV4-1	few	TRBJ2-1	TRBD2	CASSLPTSGSWYEQFF	TGCGCCAGCAGCCTCCCGACTAGCGGGAGTTGGTATGAGCAGTTCTTC
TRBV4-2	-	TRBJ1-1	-	CASSQRGGRTNTEAFF	TGTGCCAGCAGCCAAAGGGGGGGACGGACGAACACTGAAGCTTTCTTT
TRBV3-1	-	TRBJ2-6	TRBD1	CASSQGDRELLTF	TGTGCCAGCAGCCAAGGGGACAGGGAACTCCTGACTTTC
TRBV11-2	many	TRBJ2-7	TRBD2	CASSLGGVAGREQYF	TGTGCCAGCAGCTTGGGGGGAGTAGCGGGCCGCGAGCAGTACTTC
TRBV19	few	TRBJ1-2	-	CASSPSGRGGGYGYTF	TGTGCCAGTAGTCCCTCAGGCAGGGGCGGTGGATATGGCTACACCTTC
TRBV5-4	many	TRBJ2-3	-	CASSSPGRSTDTQYF	TGTGCCAGCAGCTCCCCGGGGCGTAGCACAGATACGCAGTATTTT
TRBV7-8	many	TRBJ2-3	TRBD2	CASSLAQRGSTDTQYF	TGTGCCAGCAGCTTAGCACAGCGGGGGAGCACAGATACGCAGTATTTT